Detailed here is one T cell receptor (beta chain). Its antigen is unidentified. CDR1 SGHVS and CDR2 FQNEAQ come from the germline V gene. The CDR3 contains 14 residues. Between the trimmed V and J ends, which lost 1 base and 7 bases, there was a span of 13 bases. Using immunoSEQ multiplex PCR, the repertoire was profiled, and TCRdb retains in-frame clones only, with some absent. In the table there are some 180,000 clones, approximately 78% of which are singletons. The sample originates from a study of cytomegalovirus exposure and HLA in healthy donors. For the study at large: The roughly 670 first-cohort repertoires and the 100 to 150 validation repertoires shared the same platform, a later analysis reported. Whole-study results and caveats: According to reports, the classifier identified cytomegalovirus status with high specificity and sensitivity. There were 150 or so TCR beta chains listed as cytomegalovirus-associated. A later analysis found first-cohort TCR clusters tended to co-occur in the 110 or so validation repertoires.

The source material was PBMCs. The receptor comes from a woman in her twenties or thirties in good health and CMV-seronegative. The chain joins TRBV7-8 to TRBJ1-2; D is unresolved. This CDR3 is CASSLEGSGGGYTF. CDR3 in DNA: TGTGCCAGCAGCTTAGAGGGCAGCGGTGGTGGCTACACCTTC. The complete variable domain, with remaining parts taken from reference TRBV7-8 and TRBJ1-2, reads GAGVSQSPRYKVAKRGQDVALRCDPISGHVSLFWYQQALGQGPEFLTYFQNEAQLDKSGLPSDRFFAERPEGSVSTLKIQRTQQEDSAVYLCASSLEGSGGGYTFGSGTRLTVV.